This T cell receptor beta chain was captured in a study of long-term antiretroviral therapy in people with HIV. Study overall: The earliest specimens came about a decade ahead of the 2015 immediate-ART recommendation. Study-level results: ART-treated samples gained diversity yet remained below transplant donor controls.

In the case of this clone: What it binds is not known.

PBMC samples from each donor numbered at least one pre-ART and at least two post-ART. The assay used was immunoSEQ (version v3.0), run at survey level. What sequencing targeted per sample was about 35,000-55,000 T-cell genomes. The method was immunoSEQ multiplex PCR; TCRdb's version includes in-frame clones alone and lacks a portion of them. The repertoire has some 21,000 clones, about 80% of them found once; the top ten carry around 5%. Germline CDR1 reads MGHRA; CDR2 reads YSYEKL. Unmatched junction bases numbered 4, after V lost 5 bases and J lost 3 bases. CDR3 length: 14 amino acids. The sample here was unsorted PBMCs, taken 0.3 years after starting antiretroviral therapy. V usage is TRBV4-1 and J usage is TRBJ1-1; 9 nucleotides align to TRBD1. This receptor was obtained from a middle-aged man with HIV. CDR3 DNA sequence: TGCGCCAGCAGCTCTTGGACAGGGGACACTGAAGCTTTCTTT. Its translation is CASSSWTGDTEAFF.